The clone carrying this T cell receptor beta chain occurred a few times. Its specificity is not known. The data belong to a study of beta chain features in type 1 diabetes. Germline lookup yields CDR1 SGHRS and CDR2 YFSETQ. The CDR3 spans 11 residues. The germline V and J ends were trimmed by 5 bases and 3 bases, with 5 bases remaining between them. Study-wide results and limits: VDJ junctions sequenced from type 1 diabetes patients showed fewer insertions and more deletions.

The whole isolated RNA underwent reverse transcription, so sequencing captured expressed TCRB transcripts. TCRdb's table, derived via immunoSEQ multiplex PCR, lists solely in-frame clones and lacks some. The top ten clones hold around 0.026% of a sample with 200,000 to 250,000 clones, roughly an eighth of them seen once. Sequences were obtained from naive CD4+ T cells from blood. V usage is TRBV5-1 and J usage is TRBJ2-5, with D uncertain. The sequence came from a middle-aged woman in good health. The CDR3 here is CASRLEETQYF. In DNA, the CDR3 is TGCGCCAGCAGGCTAGAAGAGACCCAGTACTTC.